Listed below are T cell receptor beta chains from one sample, sequenced in a study of T cells in Graves' hyperthyroidism and ophthalmopathy. From the multiplex PCR reads, TCRdb called clonotypes with MiXCR, one entry per CDR3 protein. This table holds around 500,000 distinct CDR3 sequences, around 13% found once. Specimen: blood. The origin of the receptors is a woman aged 40 to 55 with Graves' hyperthyroidism. The CDR3 runs from the conserved cysteine through the conserved F or W. Fields, in order: V gene, D gene, clone size, J gene, CDR3 protein, CDR3 DNA. The D gene is left open where the match is weak. Size is stated for part of the rows, as once, few or many counts, or as a class when the clone is expanded.

v_gene: TRBV27
d_gene: .
abundance: many
j_gene: TRBJ2-7
CDR3aa: CASSFSASYHEQYF
CDR3nt: TGTGCCAGCAGTTTCTCAGCTAGTTACCACGAGCAGTACTTC

v_gene: TRBV9
d_gene: .
abundance: few
j_gene: TRBJ1-5
CDR3aa: CASSVGEGRNQPQHF
CDR3nt: TGTGCCAGCAGCGTAGGAGAAGGGAGGAATCAGCCCCAGCATTTT

v_gene: TRBV5-8
d_gene: .
abundance: many
j_gene: TRBJ1-1
CDR3aa: CASSLSEAFF
CDR3nt: TGTGCCAGCAGTCTGTCCGAAGCTTTCTTT

v_gene: TRBV11-2
d_gene: .
abundance: many
j_gene: TRBJ2-7
CDR3aa: CASSLAFSWGQYF
CDR3nt: TGTGCCAGCAGCTTAGCGTTTAGCTGGGGGCAGTACTTC

v_gene: TRBV20-1
d_gene: .
abundance: many
j_gene: TRBJ1-1
CDR3aa: CSARRKKWAATEAFF
CDR3nt: TGCAGTGCTAGACGTAAGAAGTGGGCCGCCACTGAAGCTTTCTTT

v_gene: TRBV7-9
d_gene: TRBD1
abundance: many
j_gene: TRBJ2-7
CDR3aa: CASSLGTGDPYEQYF
CDR3nt: TGTGCCAGCAGCTTAGGGACAGGGGATCCCTACGAGCAGTACTTC

v_gene: TRBV6-2/TRBV6-3
d_gene: .
abundance: many
j_gene: TRBJ2-1
CDR3aa: CASIDTGRSYNEQFF
CDR3nt: TGTGCCAGCATAGATACAGGGCGTTCCTACAATGAGCAGTTCTTC

v_gene: TRBV20-1
d_gene: TRBD2
abundance: many
j_gene: TRBJ2-7
CDR3aa: CSAISGRTISYEQYF
CDR3nt: TGCAGTGCTATTAGCGGGAGGACCATCTCCTACGAGCAGTACTTC

v_gene: TRBV15
d_gene: .
abundance: .
j_gene: TRBJ2-2
CDR3aa: CATSPINRGHTGELFF
CDR3nt: TGTGCCACCAGCCCTATTAATCGAGGGCACACCGGGGAGCTGTTTTTT

v_gene: TRBV28
d_gene: TRBD2
abundance: many
j_gene: TRBJ2-3
CDR3aa: CASRELAGAPDTQYF
CDR3nt: TGTGCCAGCAGGGAACTAGCGGGAGCCCCAGATACGCAGTATTTT

v_gene: TRBV2
d_gene: TRBD1
abundance: many
j_gene: TRBJ1-2
CDR3aa: CASSGGQGNYGYTF
CDR3nt: TGTGCCAGCAGTGGGGGACAGGGTAACTATGGCTACACCTTC